This T cell receptor beta chain was retrieved from a study of T cells in Graves' hyperthyroidism and ophthalmopathy. This clonotype was counted ten times or more. Antigen unknown. No ophthalmopathy progression within 18 months constituted stable Graves' hyperthyroidism. Disease duration under 2 months; hyperthyroidism patients were aged 18 to 65. Notes on the study in general: A 13 V-J model separated ophthalmopathy from stable hyperthyroidism.

The TCR beta CDR3 regions underwent amplification using RNA transcripts as the source. Using the HTBI primer set, a first-round RT-PCR was run on the TCR CDR3. TCRdb re-called the multiplex PCR reads through MiXCR, storing one row per CDR3 protein. The data contain about 620,000 distinct CDR3 sequences, 16% of them singletons. This clonotype originated in a woman under 40 with Graves' hyperthyroidism. Sample: blood.

In DNA form, the CDR3 reads TGTGCCAGCAACCCTTCTCCGGGACAGGGATACGAGCAGTACTTC. Its translation: CASNPSPGQGYEQYF. This chain connects TRBV27 to TRBJ2-7; TRBD1 aligns across 9 bases. V shed 7 bases, J shed 4 bases, and the junction held 11 bases outside the gene matches. The germline V gene has CDR1 MNHEY and CDR2 SMNVEV (reference sequence). The CDR3 loop spans 15 amino acids.